These 29 T cell receptor beta chains originate from one sample sequenced in a study of cytomegalovirus exposure and HLA in healthy donors. Sequenced by immunoSEQ multiplex PCR; TCRdb stores in-frame clones only, minus some. The repertoire holds over 250,000 clones, with just over 85% as singletons. The specimen sequenced was PBMCs. The receptors were gathered from a woman aged 18-29 years in good health and CMV-seronegative.

This chain uses TRBV6-4 with TRBJ2-3, with D possibly being TRBD2 (5 bases). Germline V lookup: CDR1 MRHNA, CDR2 SNTAGT. Trimming pared 1 base from V and 2 bases from J, leaving 10 bases between. The CDR3 contains 15 residues. The CDR3 spells CASSDLRGPTDTQYF. Written as DNA, the CDR3 is TGTGCCAGCAGTGACTTACGGGGTCCCACAGATACGCAGTATTTT.

J is TRBJ1-1 and V is TRBV5-1; 7 bases are a match to TRBD1. The V gene's germline CDR1 is SGHRS and CDR2 YFSETQ. There are 14 residues in the CDR3. V lost 2 bases to trimming and J lost 3 bases; unmatched junction nucleotides: 4. In DNA, the CDR3 is TGCGCCAGCAGCTTTGGTGGGACAGACACTGAAGCTTTCTTT. Translating it yields CASSFGGTDTEAFF.

This clone was seen more than once but under ten times. V is TRBV5-1 and J is TRBJ2-7; D is possibly TRBD1 (6 bases). CDR3 length equals 14 residues. Germline V gene sequence: CDR1 SGHRS, CDR2 YFSETQ. The V and J ends lost 5 bases and 5 bases respectively, with 17 bases between them. The DNA of the CDR3 is TGCGCCAGCAGTTGGGCAGGGGCGAGCGACGAGCAGTACTTC. Protein sequence: CASSWAGASDEQYF.

The chain links TRBV5-1 to TRBJ2-4, with D unresolved. Germline assignment: CDR1 SGHRS and CDR2 YFSETQ. This CDR3 is built from 13 residues. V lost 2 bases, J lost 8 bases, and 11 bases lay in between. CDR3 bases: TGCGCCAGCAGCTTTTTTCCAGAGGACATTCAGTACTTC. It encodes CASSFFPEDIQYF.

CDR3 protein: CASSSRGLGNIQYF. As DNA, the CDR3 is TGTGCCAGCAGCTCGAGGGGACTAGGGAACATTCAGTACTTC. The J gene is TRBJ2-4, the V gene TRBV7-2; 8 bases line up with TRBD2. Trimming at V came to 4 bases and at J to 7 bases, leaving 6 bases not matched to a gene. This CDR3 spans 14 amino acids. The germline gives CDR1 SGHTA, CDR2 FQGNSA.

The chain recombines TRBV30 with TRBJ2-3; no definite D call. This CDR3 has 15 amino acids. Trimming left V 0 bases short and J 1 base short, with 11 bases between. Germline V gene lookup returns CDR1 GTSNPN and CDR2 SVGIG (reference sequence). The DNA for the CDR3 is TGTGCCTGGAGTGTACAGCACTTCGGCACAGATACGCAGTATTTT. Translated: CAWSVQHFGTDTQYF.

The chain joins TRBV4-3 to TRBJ1-3; no reliable D call. The CDR3 is 14 amino acids. Trimming took off 0 bases at V and 4 bases at J, with 7 bases between the two ends. Germline V gene data show CDR1 as LGHNA and CDR2 as YSLEER. The CDR3 is CASSQEWAGNTIYF. The CDR3 nucleotides read TGCGCCAGCAGCCAAGAATGGGCCGGAAACACCATATATTTT.

V and J are TRBV20-1 and TRBJ2-7, with TRBD1 matching over 9 bases. This CDR3 comprises 11 residues. V shed 6 bases, J shed 5 bases, and the junction held 2 bases outside the gene matches. Germline CDR1 DFQATT, CDR2 SNEGSKA (reference sequence). CDR3 sequence reads: CSADRGHEQYF. The CDR3 nucleotides are TGCAGTGCGGACAGGGGTCACGAGCAGTACTTC.

This clone was counted a single time. The chain couples TRBV4-3 to TRBJ1-1; 7 bases are shared with TRBD1. The germline V gene encodes CDR1 LGHNA and CDR2 YSLEER. The CDR3 sequence is 14 residues long. V lost 0 bases, J lost 4 bases, and 2 bases stayed unmatched. The CDR3 sequence is CASSQEPGGTEAFF. CDR3 DNA: TGCGCCAGCAGCCAAGAACCAGGGGGCACTGAAGCTTTCTTT.

The chain combines TRBV7-9 with TRBJ1-1; D is unresolved. The V gene lost 4 bases and the J gene lost 8 bases, with 8 bases spanning the gap. Germline CDR1 and CDR2: SEHNR and FQNEAQ (reference sequence). This CDR3 spans 11 amino acids. In DNA form, the CDR3 reads TGTGCCAGCAGCTCCGGGTCGGAAGCTTTCTTT. Encoded protein: CASSSGSEAFF.

This chain's CDR3 is CATSLPPRGQGAREQYF. In nucleotides, the CDR3 is TGTGCCACCAGCCTCCCTCCCCGCGGACAGGGGGCGCGGGAGCAGTACTTC. The J gene is TRBJ2-7, the V gene TRBV15; 11 bases map to TRBD1. The CDR3 is 17 amino acids. Germline loops: CDR1 LNHNV, CDR2 YYDKDF (reference sequence). J was trimmed by 7 bases and V by 5 bases; bases with no gene match: 16. The variable domain in full, with the rest retrieved from reference TRBV15 and TRBJ2-7, is DAMVIQNPRYQVTQFGKPVTLSCSQTLNHNVMYWYQQKSSQAPKLLFHYYDKDFNNEADTPDNFQSRRPNTSFCFLDIRSPGLGDTAMYLCATSLPPRGQGAREQYFGPGTRLTVT.

The chain uses TRBV9 and TRBJ2-5; 7 nucleotides align to TRBD2. The CDR3 contains 13 residues. The V gene end was trimmed by 4 bases and the J gene end by 4 bases; junction bases not matched to a gene: 4. In germline, CDR1 is SGDLS, CDR2 YYNGEE. This CDR3 is CASSPGLSETQYF. The CDR3 bases are TGTGCCAGCAGCCCGGGACTATCAGAGACCCAGTACTTC.

V is TRBV27 and J is TRBJ1-1, with 7 bases matching TRBD1. CDR1 and CDR2 (germline): MNHEY, SMNVEV (reference sequence). The J segment lost 5 bases and the V segment lost 5 bases, leaving 5 bases of the junction unmatched. This CDR3 is built from 13 residues. The CDR3: CASSLQGQTEAFF. In nucleotides, the CDR3 is TGTGCCAGCAGTCTACAGGGGCAGACTGAAGCTTTCTTT.

The chain links TRBV7-9 to TRBJ1-1; D possibly corresponds to TRBD1 (5 bases). The V end lost 5 bases, the J end lost 5 bases, and 27 bases lay between the germline ends. This CDR3 comprises 18 residues. Germline-derived CDR1 and CDR2 are SEHNR and FQNEAQ (reference sequence). CDR3 region: CASSPRIGARRRWTEAFF. Written as DNA, the CDR3 is TGTGCCAGCAGCCCACGGATTGGGGCCCGTCGTAGATGGACTGAAGCTTTCTTT.

This clone was picked up a small number of times. Other DNA sequences in this sample translate to the same CDR3. The DNA of the CDR3 is TGTGCCAGCAGCTTACGGGGGAACTATGGCTACACCTTC. It encodes CASSLRGNYGYTF. The J gene is TRBJ1-2, the V gene TRBV5-4; a possible D gene is TRBD1 (5 bases). Per the germline V gene, CDR1 is SGHNT and CDR2 is YYREEE (reference sequence). V lost 2 bases and J 2 bases, leaving 7 bases between the germline ends. CDR3 size: 13 residues.

This sequence joins TRBV27 and TRBJ1-2; 8 bases fit TRBD1. CDR1 is MNHEY, CDR2 SMNVEV, per germline (reference sequence). The CDR3 consists of 17 residues. V shed 0 bases and J 7 bases; nucleotides not matched to a gene: 13. This chain's CDR3 is CASSLSPGGAGAGGYTF. In DNA form, the CDR3 reads TGTGCCAGCAGTTTATCCCCAGGGGGCGCGGGGGCGGGTGGCTACACCTTC.

This clone showed up just once. The chain combines TRBV11-3 with TRBJ1-1; tentative D call: TRBD1 (6 bases). This CDR3 region has 12 residues. Germline CDR1 and CDR2: SGHNT and YENEEA. V lost 3 bases to trimming and J lost 8 bases, with 10 bases between them. The CDR3 DNA sequence: TGTGCCAGCAGCTTCTTAGGACAGGAAGCTTTCTTT. Encoded protein: CASSFLGQEAFF.

This chain joins TRBV28 and TRBJ1-4; TRBD1 is a possible D gene (5 bases). V lost 5 bases to trimming and J lost 6 bases, with 16 bases between them. CDR3 length equals 15 residues. Germline V gene data show CDR1 as MDHEN and CDR2 as SYDVKM. The CDR3 DNA reads as TGTGCCAGCAGTCTCAGGCCCTCGGGGGATGAAAAACTGTTTTTT. Translation gives CASSLRPSGDEKLFF.

This chain links TRBV23-1 with TRBJ2-3; 11 bases match TRBD2. TRBV23-1 is sorted into the ORF group, with uncertain function. The CDR3 is made up of 15 amino acids. V lost 9 bases and J lost 3; bases outside the gene matches: 8. The CDR3 DNA sequence: TGCGCCAGACAAAGACTAGCGGGACCAACAGATACGCAGTATTTT. It encodes CARQRLAGPTDTQYF.

The rearrangement links TRBV4-3 to TRBJ2-3, with TRBD1 identical over 8 bases. Germline V lookup: CDR1 LGHNA, CDR2 YSLEER. V lost 0 bases and J lost 7; bases outside the gene matches: 6. There are 15 residues in the CDR3. CDR3 region: CASSQDPQGANTQYF. The CDR3 coding sequence is TGCGCCAGCAGCCAAGATCCCCAGGGGGCGAATACGCAGTATTTT.

The J gene is TRBJ2-7, the V gene TRBV11-3; the match to TRBD2 covers 7 bases. There are 14 residues in the CDR3. J was trimmed by 2 bases and V by 6 bases; bases with no gene match: 7. The germline V gene has CDR1 SGHNT and CDR2 YENEEA. For the CDR3, the DNA is TGTGCCAGCAGTGTGGATGGGGGGGCCTACGAGCAGTACTTC. This translates into CASSVDGGAYEQYF. Combining the CDR3 with reference TRBV11-3 and TRBJ2-7 gives the whole variable domain EAGVVQSPRYKIIEKKQPVAFWCNPISGHNTLYWYLQNLGQGPELLIRYENEEAVDDSQLPKDRFSAERLKGVDSTLKIQPAELGDSAVYLCASSVDGGAYEQYFGPGTRLTVT.

The V and J genes are TRBV30 and TRBJ2-2, with D possibly TRBD2 on 6 matching bases. Germline CDR1 reads GTSNPN; CDR2 reads SVGIG (reference sequence). V gave up 6 bases and J gave up 1 base, with 21 bases separating them. The CDR3 loop spans 17 amino acids. The DNA of the CDR3 is TGTGCCTGCCGCCTGAGGCGCGGGACGGGGAACACCGGGGAGCTGTTTTTT. Translated, it gives CACRLRRGTGNTGELFF.

The chain uses TRBV5-1 and TRBJ2-3, with TRBD2 matching over 12 bases. CDR1 is SGHRS and CDR2 is YFSETQ in the germline V gene. The CDR3 sequence is 17 residues long. With 0 bases clipped from V and 3 bases from J, the junction kept 5 bases outside the gene matches. The CDR3 DNA sequence: TGCGCCAGCAGCTTGGCACTAGCGGGGGGTATGACAGATACGCAGTATTTT. Translation: CASSLALAGGMTDTQYF.

The chain carries TRBV6-5 and TRBJ2-5; TRBD1 matches 8 bases. The J segment lost 3 bases and the V segment lost 2 bases, leaving 5 bases of the junction unmatched. CDR3 size: 15 residues. Germline V gives CDR1 MNHEY, CDR2 SVGAGI. This CDR3 is CASSYQGTGKETQYF. The CDR3 bases are TGTGCCAGCAGTTACCAGGGGACAGGAAAAGAGACCCAGTACTTC.

The chain carries TRBV4-1 and TRBJ2-3; TRBD2 matches at 8 bases. V shed 3 bases, J shed 5 bases, and the junction held 4 bases outside the gene matches. The CDR3 length is 14 residues. CDR1 is MGHRA and CDR2 is YSYEKL in the germline V gene. DNA of the CDR3: TGCGCCAGCAGCCACCAGCGGGGGTTAGATACGCAGTATTTT. It specifies CASSHQRGLDTQYF.

The genes are TRBV9 and TRBJ2-7; TRBD1 aligns across 9 bases. The V gene end was trimmed by 0 bases and the J gene end by 2 bases; junction bases not matched to a gene: 0. In germline, CDR1 is SGDLS, CDR2 YYNGEE. The CDR3 is 14 amino acids. For the CDR3, the DNA is TGTGCCAGCAGCGTAGGGACAGGGGCCTACGAGCAGTACTTC. Its translation: CASSVGTGAYEQYF.

This chain connects TRBV9 to TRBJ1-2, with TRBD1 matching over 8 bases. The V and J ends lost 6 bases and 4 bases, in that order; junction bases with no gene match: 11. Germline CDR1 is SGDLS and CDR2 is YYNGEE. The CDR3 loop spans 15 amino acids. The CDR3: CASNEGSGQAYGYTF. The CDR3 nucleotides read TGTGCCAGCAACGAGGGCTCGGGACAGGCCTATGGCTACACCTTC.

V and J are TRBV7-9 and TRBJ1-1, with 7 bases fitting TRBD1. Germline V CDR1 and CDR2: SEHNR, FQNEAQ (reference sequence). J gave up 3 bases and V 5 bases, and 6 bases lay outside the gene matches. This CDR3 contains 14 residues. Here the CDR3 reads CASSRRGEDTEAFF. CDR3 sequence (DNA): TGTGCCAGCAGCCGCAGGGGGGAAGACACTGAAGCTTTCTTT.

The rearrangement uses TRBV27 and TRBJ1-1; D gene uncertain. Germline CDR1 and CDR2: MNHEY and SMNVEV (reference sequence). Trimming took off 2 bases at V and 3 bases at J, with 7 bases between the two ends. The CDR3 loop spans 13 amino acids. CDR3 DNA: TGTGCCAGCAGTTTAAACAGATACACTGAAGCTTTCTTT. Protein product: CASSLNRYTEAFF.